These 29 T cell receptor beta chains were sequenced from one sample in a study of shared clonotypes between healthy human individuals. Assay used: immunoSEQ multiplex PCR; TCRdb lists only in-frame clones, some missing. The sample comprises 2 million to 2.5 million clones, approximately 96% of which are singletons, and approximately 0.13% rests with the top ten. The sample consisted of naive CD4+ T cells sorted from blood. Subset meaning: CD45RA+ positively selected. The receptors were sampled from a man between 18 and 29 years old in good health.

The chain joins TRBV11-2 to TRBJ1-2; no definite D call. The CDR3 sequence is 15 residues long. V lost 1 base to trimming and J lost 0 bases, with 9 bases between them. CDR1 and CDR2 (germline): SGHAT, FQNNGV. CDR3 in amino acids: CASSLVAATNYGYTF. The CDR3 DNA reads TGTGCCAGCAGCTTAGTCGCAGCAACTAACTATGGCTACACCTTC.

The chain couples TRBV27 to TRBJ1-5; 9 nucleotides match TRBD1. The V and J ends lost 5 bases and 7 bases, in that order; junction bases with no gene match: 6. This CDR3 has 14 amino acids. The germline gives CDR1 MNHEY, CDR2 SMNVEV (reference sequence). CDR3 nucleotides: TGTGCCAGCAGTGGACAGGGGTTCAGGCAGCCCCAGCATTTT. Its translation is CASSGQGFRQPQHF.

V gene TRBV5-1 combines with J gene TRBJ1-5; 7 nucleotides line up with TRBD1. Germline lookup yields CDR1 SGHRS and CDR2 YFSETQ. With 8 bases clipped from V and 3 bases from J, the junction kept 14 bases outside the gene matches. This CDR3 region has 16 residues. DNA for the CDR3: TGCGCCAGTTGCGGACAGGAGGGTTCGGTCAATCAGCCCCAGCATTTT. This encodes CASCGQEGSVNQPQHF.

V gene TRBV11-3 combines with J gene TRBJ2-3; 7 bases align to TRBD1. Germline V CDR1 and CDR2: SGHNT, YENEEA. The CDR3 contains 14 residues. V dropped 6 bases and J dropped 4; count of bases not matched to a gene: 7. The CDR3 is CASSRQGMPDTQYF. CDR3 nucleotides: TGTGCCAGCAGTCGACAGGGAATGCCAGATACGCAGTATTTT.

This chain links TRBV5-1 with TRBJ2-5, with D tentatively TRBD1 (6 bases). The CDR3 totals 14 residues. With 2 bases removed from V and 5 bases from J, the gap between germline ends came to 13 bases. The germline V gene encodes CDR1 SGHRS and CDR2 YFSETQ. The CDR3 sequence is CASSLDRQGETQYF. CDR3 DNA: TGCGCCAGCAGCTTAGACAGGCAAGGGGAGACCCAGTACTTC. Looking up the rest from reference TRBV5-1 and TRBJ2-5 gives the full variable domain: KAGVTQTPRYLIKTRGQQVTLSCSPISGHRSVSWYQQTPGQGLQFLFEYFSETQRNKGNFPGRFSGRQFSNSRSEMNVSTLELGDSALYLCASSLDRQGETQYFGPGTRLLVL.

The chain couples TRBV29-1 to TRBJ1-2; 11 positions agree with TRBD1. The V and J ends lost 4 bases and 7 bases, in that order; junction bases with no gene match: 2. The CDR3 consists of 12 residues. The V gene's germline CDR1 is SQVTM and CDR2 ANQGSEA. CDR3 sequence reads: CSVGGQGVGYTF. CDR3 DNA: TGCAGCGTTGGGGGACAGGGGGTTGGCTACACCTTC.

The chain carries TRBV10-2 and TRBJ2-2, with 10 bases matching TRBD1. Per germline, CDR1 WSHSY and CDR2 SAAADI. The CDR3 is 15 residues long. Germline trimming cut 6 bases from V and 3 bases from J; bases unmatched to any gene: 4. The CDR3 here is CASRRTGGDTGELFF. For the CDR3, the DNA is TGCGCCAGCAGGAGGACAGGGGGAGACACCGGGGAGCTGTTTTTT.

This clone came up once. This chain connects TRBV10-3 to TRBJ1-5, with TRBD1 matching over 9 bases. CDR1 and CDR2 (germline): ENHRY, SYGVKD. V lost 10 bases and J lost 0; bases outside the gene matches: 7. The CDR3 has 15 residues. The CDR3 bases are TGTGCCACGTGGGACAGGGTCTATAGCAATCAGCCCCAGCATTTT. This encodes CATWDRVYSNQPQHF.

About this clone itself: One end of the junction is discordant with germline, which a read error may explain. The chain has TRBV19 and TRBJ2-1; 10 positions match TRBD2. The CDR3 covers 14 residues. The germline V gene encodes CDR1 LNHDA and CDR2 SQIVND (reference sequence). In DNA, the CDR3 is TGTGCCAGTAGTATAACGGGGCTAGCGGGAGATTTGGTCTTC. Residues: CASSITGLAGDLVF.

This chain connects TRBV10-3 to TRBJ2-7; 8 bases map to TRBD1. Trimming took 6 bases from V and 7 from J; bases not matched to a gene: 11. The CDR3 covers 14 residues. Looked up from germline, CDR1 is ENHRY and CDR2 is SYGVKD. DNA of the CDR3: TGTGCCATCAGGCGTGCAGGACAGGGCAGGGAGCAGTACTTC. Protein: CAIRRAGQGREQYF.

The V gene is TRBV6-5, the J gene TRBJ2-1; D not resolved. The CDR3 is 12 residues long. Germline-derived CDR1 and CDR2 are MNHEY and SVGAGI. V dropped 6 bases and J dropped 10 bases, with 13 bases sitting between them. CDR3 amino acids: CASSRFGEEQFF. Written as DNA, the CDR3 is TGTGCCAGCAGCCGGTTTGGGGAAGAGCAGTTCTTC.

Points on this clone: The same CDR3 also results from other DNA sequences found in this sample. J is TRBJ1-1 and V is TRBV18; 8 bases match TRBD1. This CDR3 is 15 amino acids long. With V trimmed by 3 bases and J by 2 bases, 5 bases remained unmatched. The germline CDR1 and CDR2 sequences are KGHSH and LQKENI. This CDR3 reads CASSPLTGVNTEAFF. In DNA form, the CDR3 reads TGTGCCAGCTCACCCCTGACAGGGGTAAACACTGAAGCTTTCTTT.

The chain is built from TRBV30 and TRBJ1-1, with D maybe TRBD1 (6 bases). V was cut by 4 bases and J by 4 bases, with 13 bases left in between. Per the germline V gene, CDR1 is GTSNPN and CDR2 is SVGIG (reference sequence). This CDR3 spans 13 amino acids. The CDR3 nucleotides are TGTGCCTGGACGCCAGGGGCTAGCACTGAAGCTTTCTTT. This codes for CAWTPGASTEAFF.

The chain recombines TRBV2 with TRBJ1-1; D call uncertain. Germline CDR1 and CDR2: SNHLY and FYNNEI. The CDR3 has 11 amino acids. V was clipped by 3 bases and J by 10 bases, with 9 bases between them. The DNA for the CDR3 is TGTGCCAGCAGTGATATGGACCCAGCTTTCTTT. This sequence encodes CASSDMDPAFF.

The chain is built from TRBV11-2 and TRBJ2-5; 12 bases agree with TRBD1. The V gene end was trimmed by 1 base and the J gene end by 5 bases; junction bases not matched to a gene: 14. The V gene's germline CDR1 is SGHAT and CDR2 FQNNGV. The CDR3 totals 19 residues. The DNA of the CDR3 is TGTGCCAGCAGCTTAGGCCGTCCGGGACAGGGGGCGACCAGGGAGACCCAGTACTTC. As protein: CASSLGRPGQGATRETQYF.

V gene TRBV18 combines with J gene TRBJ2-2, with D maybe TRBD1 (5 bases). Germline loops: CDR1 KGHSH, CDR2 LQKENI. V was pared by 4 bases and J by 0 bases, with 15 bases between. This CDR3 comprises 17 residues. CDR3 sequence: CASSLTTGSANTGELFF. The CDR3, as DNA: TGTGCCAGCTCACTTACCACAGGCTCAGCGAACACCGGGGAGCTGTTTTTT.

The chain joins TRBV28 to TRBJ1-2; TRBD1 agrees at 7 bases. The V segment lost 6 bases and the J segment 4 bases; nucleotides outside the gene matches: 11. The CDR3 extends over 15 amino acids. Germline CDR1 and CDR2: MDHEN and SYDVKM. In DNA form, the CDR3 reads TGTGCCAGCAGCCTCACCGGGACAGTGGGCTATGGCTACACCTTC. Protein: CASSLTGTVGYGYTF.

The chain joins TRBV5-1 to TRBJ2-3; 9 bases map to TRBD1. Germline assignment: CDR1 SGHRS and CDR2 YFSETQ. V was pared by 0 bases and J by 2 bases, with 4 bases of the junction left unmatched. This CDR3 is 16 amino acids long. For the CDR3, the DNA is TGCGCCAGCAGCTTGGGTGGGGACAGGGTCACAGATACGCAGTATTTT. It translates to CASSLGGDRVTDTQYF.

This rearrangement joins TRBV6-5 to TRBJ1-6; 7 nucleotides match TRBD1. Germline CDR1 MNHEY, CDR2 SVGAGI. V trimming: 6 bases; J trimming: 7 bases; junction bases outside the gene matches: 6. The CDR3 consists of 14 residues. For the CDR3, the DNA is TGTGCCAGCAGCCGACAGGGAGGGAATTCACCCCTCCACTTT. Translating gives CASSRQGGNSPLHF.

A note on this clone: Other DNA sequences within the sample encode an identical CDR3. This chain connects TRBV19 to TRBJ1-4, with a possible D match to TRBD1 (6 bases). The CDR3 is 13 residues long. Germline lookup yields CDR1 LNHDA and CDR2 SQIVND (reference sequence). V shed 9 bases and J shed 0 bases, with 8 bases lying between them. CDR3 DNA sequence: TGTGCCAGCAGGACAGCAACTAATGAAAAACTGTTTTTT. The encoded protein is CASRTATNEKLFF.

The V gene is TRBV19, the J gene TRBJ1-6; no clear D. CDR1 is LNHDA and CDR2 is SQIVND in the germline V gene (reference sequence). The length of the CDR3 is 17 residues. Trimming pared 3 bases from V and 5 bases from J, leaving 17 bases between. The CDR3 sequence: CASSILIWNGDNSPLHF. The DNA of the CDR3 is TGTGCCAGTAGTATTTTAATTTGGAACGGCGATAATTCACCCCTCCACTTT.

The V and J genes are TRBV28 and TRBJ2-7; 8 bases are a match to TRBD2. The ends lost 7 bases at V and 2 bases at J; junction bases unmatched: 7. The germline V gene has CDR1 MDHEN and CDR2 SYDVKM. CDR3 length: 14 residues. This CDR3 is CASTSGGGAYEQYF. In DNA, the CDR3 is TGTGCCAGCACATCCGGGGGGGGAGCCTACGAGCAGTACTTC.

V gene TRBV28 combines with J gene TRBJ1-1; D is ambiguous. CDR1 and CDR2 (germline): MDHEN, SYDVKM. Trimming left V 4 bases short and J 5 bases short, with 11 bases between. The CDR3 is 13 amino acids. Written as DNA, the CDR3 is TGTGCCAGCAGTTCCCGTCGGTATACTGAAGCTTTCTTT. This translates into CASSSRRYTEAFF. Drawing the rest from reference TRBV28 and TRBJ1-1, the complete variable domain is DVKVTQSSRYLVKRTGEKVFLECVQDMDHENMFWYRQDPGLGLRLIYFSYDVKMKEKGDIPEGYSVSREKKERFSLILESASTNQTSMYLCASSSRRYTEAFFGQGTRLTVV.

This chain joins TRBV30 and TRBJ1-3; the D gene is possibly TRBD1 (5 bases). The CDR3 is 15 amino acids. From germline, CDR1 is GTSNPN and CDR2 SVGIG (reference sequence). The V end lost 2 bases, the J end lost 1 base, and 12 bases lay between the germline ends. The CDR3 DNA is TGTGCCTGGAGTTCCACCGGGGGGTCTGGAAACACCATATATTTT. This gives the protein CAWSSTGGSGNTIYF.

J is TRBJ2-7 and V is TRBV20-1; maybe TRBD2 (6 bases). Germline V gives CDR1 DFQATT, CDR2 SNEGSKA (reference sequence). Trimming took 6 bases from V and 6 from J, leaving 12 bases between them. The CDR3 sequence is 11 residues long. The DNA for the CDR3 is TGCAGTGCGCGGAGGGGTACCGAGCAGTACTTC. Amino acid sequence: CSARRGTEQYF.

The V and J genes are TRBV5-5 and TRBJ1-2; possible D gene TRBD1, 5 bases. Trimming removed 0 bases at V and 1 base at J, with 10 bases between. The CDR3 loop spans 15 amino acids. Germline CDR1 is SGHKS and CDR2 is YYEKEE (reference sequence). CDR3 nucleotides: TGTGCCAGCAGCTTGGCCGGGGGAGGTAACTATGGCTACACCTTC. Protein product: CASSLAGGGNYGYTF.

Comment on this clone: A junction end diverges from the germline sequence, so it may reflect a read error. The rearrangement joins TRBV19 to TRBJ1-2; D gene unclear. The V gene's germline CDR1 is LNHDA and CDR2 SQIVND (reference sequence). CDR3 length: 14 amino acids. CDR3 nucleotide sequence: TGTGCCACCAAAACCCGGGGATTCCAACCTGACTCATCCTTC. This codes for CATKTRGFQPDSSF.

The rearrangement joins TRBV10-1 to TRBJ2-2; D might be TRBD1 or TRBD2, each matching 5 bases. The CDR3 runs 14 residues. V lost 4 bases and J 1 base, leaving 7 bases between the germline ends. Per the germline V gene, CDR1 is WNHNN and CDR2 is SYGVQD (reference sequence). CDR3 bases: TGCGCCAGCAGTGTGGGACGGAACACCGGGGAGCTGTTTTTT. This sequence encodes CASSVGRNTGELFF.

The V call is TRBV5-1, the J call TRBJ1-2; 7 bases align to TRBD1. The CDR3 sequence is 13 residues long. Losses at the gene ends were 4 bases for V and 4 bases for J; bases not matched to a gene: 4. Germline CDR1 SGHRS, CDR2 YFSETQ. CDR3 in DNA: TGCGCCAGCAGCCCGCGACAGGGCTATGGCTACACCTTC. Translating it yields CASSPRQGYGYTF.